This T cell receptor beta chain originates from a study of control samples from healthy donors and cancer patients. Sequenced by immunoSEQ multiplex PCR; TCRdb stores in-frame clones only, minus some. Of 400,000 to 450,000 clones detected, roughly 90% appear once; the ten largest clones hold about 6.3%. V dropped 6 bases and J dropped 4; count of bases not matched to a gene: 7. The germline V gene has CDR1 SNHLY and CDR2 FYNNEI. The CDR3 is 15 residues long. The TCR originated in a man aged 40-49 years with head and neck cancer. Sequencing was done on a sample of PBMCs. The V and J genes are TRBV2 and TRBJ2-2, with 8 bases that match TRBD1. As DNA, the CDR3 is TGTGCCAGCAGACCGACAGGGGTTGGCACCGGGGAGCTGTTTTTT. As protein: CASRPTGVGTGELFF.